The following is a T cell receptor beta chain sequence with its context. The data were produced by immunoSEQ multiplex PCR, yet TCRdb's version contains in-frame clones alone and is incomplete. The table lists about 67,000 clones, around 84% of them singletons. The CDR3 runs to 17 residues. The V segment lost 4 bases and the J segment 5 bases; nucleotides outside the gene matches: 9. Germline V gene sequence: CDR1 SGHTA, CDR2 FQGTGA. The data derive from a study of T cell responses to AZD1222 COVID-19 vaccine. This TCR derives from an adult in good health. V gene TRBV7-3 combines with J gene TRBJ2-2, with 11 bases aligning to TRBD2. The sequencing used peripheral blood, collected on day 0 of AZD1222 vaccination. CDR3 sequence: CASSSLPGLAETGELFF. The CDR3 DNA sequence: TGTGCCAGCAGCTCCCTCCCGGGACTAGCGGAGACCGGGGAGCTGTTTTTT.